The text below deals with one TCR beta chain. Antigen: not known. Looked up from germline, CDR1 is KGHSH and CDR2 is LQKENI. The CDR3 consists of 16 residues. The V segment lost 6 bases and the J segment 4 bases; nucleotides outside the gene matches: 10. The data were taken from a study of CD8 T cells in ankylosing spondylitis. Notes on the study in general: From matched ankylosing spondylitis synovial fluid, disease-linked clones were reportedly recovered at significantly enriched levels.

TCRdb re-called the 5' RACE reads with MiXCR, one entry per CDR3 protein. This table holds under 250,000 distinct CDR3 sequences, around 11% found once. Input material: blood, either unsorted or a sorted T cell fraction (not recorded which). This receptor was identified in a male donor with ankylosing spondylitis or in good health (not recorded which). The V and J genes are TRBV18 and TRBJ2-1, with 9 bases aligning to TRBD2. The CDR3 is CASSRIRLAEYNEQFF. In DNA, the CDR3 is TGTGCCAGCTCGCGGATAAGACTAGCGGAGTACAATGAGCAGTTCTTC.